The entry that follows covers one TCR beta chain sequence. The antigen is not known. The sample is drawn from a study of PD-1 blockade in classical Hodgkin lymphoma. Regarding the study as a whole: Exclusion applied to patients who initiated nivolumab less than 1 year following ASCT. Possible causes of repertoire differences, disease activity or prior therapy, remain undefined. Complete responders' baseline diversity resembled that of newly diagnosed patients.

The method was immunoSEQ multiplex PCR; TCRdb's version includes in-frame clones alone and lacks a portion of them. The sample holds about 93,000 clones; roughly four fifths are singletons and the top ten take roughly 15%. The CDR3 runs 13 residues. CDR1 and CDR2 (germline): MNHEY, SMNVEV (reference sequence). The V and J ends lost 3 bases and 8 bases, in that order; junction bases with no gene match: 3. Following autologous stem cell transplantation, relapse occurred in every patient, and exposure to brentuximab vedotin varied. The chain joins TRBV27 to TRBJ2-4, with TRBD2 matching 8 bases. Sequenced here: peripheral blood mononuclear cells (PBMCs), sampled before the second cycle of nivolumab. This TCR was recovered from a human donor with classical Hodgkin lymphoma. CDR3: CASSFSGGDIQYF. The CDR3 DNA follows: TGTGCCAGCAGTTTTTCGGGAGGGGACATTCAGTACTTC.